A single sample is the source of the 14 T cell receptor beta chains below, sequenced in a study of breast tumors, draining lymph nodes, adjacent tissues (dated by TCRdb to about 2016). The axillary draining lymph nodes of breast cancer patients were the source of the lymph node samples. Libraries were constructed by multiplex PCR. The sequencer listed for this sample is Illumina HiSeq 2000. Starting from the raw public reads, TCRdb applied fastp trimming at Q25, assembled clones with MiXCR and retained in-frame beta chains. All rows with the same CDR3 protein become a single entry with the most common DNA and genes. The sample table shows over 100,000 distinct CDR3 sequences, and about 22% are seen once. The ten biggest clones cover roughly 2.6% of the sample. Sample: axillary lymph node tissue. The receptor set was obtained from a female donor with breast cancer. Some clones in this sample may be carry-over from other donors' samples.

Worth noting for this clonotype: A much larger clone lies a single base off, so this may be a read error. DNA of the CDR3: TGTGCCAGCAGCCCTAGCGGGGGACTCACAGGTACGCAGTATTTT. It encodes CASSPSGGLTGTQYF. The chain has TRBV14 and TRBJ2-3; 10 positions agree with TRBD2. Per the germline V gene, CDR1 is SGHDN and CDR2 is FVKESK. The CDR3 is made up of 15 amino acids.

This clonotype was counted many times. The V call is TRBV4-3, the J call TRBJ2-7, with no clear D. The germline V gene encodes CDR1 LGHNA and CDR2 YSLEER. V lost 0 bases, J lost 1 base, and 4 bases lay in between. There are 13 residues in the CDR3. The CDR3 nucleotides are TGCGCCAGCAGCCAAGACGGATCCTACGAGCAGTACTTC. Amino acids: CASSQDGSYEQYF.

This clonotype has a handful of counts. The V and J genes are TRBV25-1 and TRBJ2-2; D not certain. The germline gives CDR1 MGHDK, CDR2 SYGVNS. The length of the CDR3 is 13 residues. The V end lost 5 bases, the J end lost 3 bases, and 7 bases lay between the germline ends. The CDR3 sequence is CASSPSHTGELFF. The CDR3 bases are TGTGCCAGCAGTCCCAGCCACACCGGGGAGCTGTTTTTT. The full variable domain, rest sourced from reference TRBV25-1 and TRBJ2-2, is EADIYQTPRYLVIGTGKKITLECSQTMGHDKMYWYQQDPGMELHLIHYSYGVNSTEKGDLSSESTVSRIRTEHFPLTLESARPSHTSQYLCASSPSHTGELFFGEGSRLTVL.

This clonotype was detected ten times or more. V gene TRBV6-5 combines with J gene TRBJ2-3; possible D gene TRBD2, 6 bases. V lost 5 bases and J 2 bases, leaving 11 bases between the germline ends. The CDR3 extends over 14 amino acids. Germline V lookup: CDR1 MNHEY, CDR2 SVGAGI. The CDR3 region has the DNA TGTGCCAGCAGTGATGGCGGGAACACAGATACGCAGTATTTT. Its translation is CASSDGGNTDTQYF.

The chain employs TRBV6-2 or TRBV6-3 and TRBJ1-2, with no clear D. This CDR3 has 15 amino acids. V was trimmed by 2 bases and J by 4 bases, leaving 14 bases between them. Per germline, CDR1 MNHEY and CDR2 SVGEGT. CDR3 loop: CASSYTSDPVYGYTF. CDR3 coding DNA: TGTGCCAGCAGTTACACATCAGACCCCGTCTATGGCTACACCTTC.

This clonotype was seen repeatedly, ten times or more. This chain joins TRBV20-1 and TRBJ2-2; 10 bases are a match to TRBD2. V shed 1 base and J 0 bases; nucleotides not matched to a gene: 5. Looked up from germline, CDR1 is DFQATT and CDR2 is SNEGSKA (reference sequence). The length of the CDR3 is 17 residues. The CDR3 loop reads CSARAPSGSPNTGELFF. The CDR3 nucleotides are TGCAGTGCTAGAGCCCCTAGCGGGAGTCCGAACACCGGGGAGCTGTTTTTT.

Ten or more counts support this clonotype. This chain connects TRBV4-3 to TRBJ2-7, with 9 positions matching TRBD1. Germline loops: CDR1 LGHNA, CDR2 YSLEER. CDR3 length: 16 amino acids. The J segment lost 5 bases and the V segment lost 1 base, leaving 9 bases of the junction unmatched. CDR3 in DNA: TGCGCCAGCAGCCAAGGAATAGGACAGGGGCTGCACGAGCAGTACTTC. Its protein is CASSQGIGQGLHEQYF.

V usage is TRBV5-5 and J usage is TRBJ2-1; 10 bases agree with TRBD2. From germline, CDR1 is SGHKS and CDR2 YYEKEE (reference sequence). Unmatched junction bases numbered 7, after V lost 5 bases and J lost 8 bases. This CDR3 has 14 amino acids. The DNA for the CDR3 is TGTGCCAGCAGAAGGGGACTAGCGTGCGATGAGCAGTTCTTC. Translation: CASRRGLACDEQFF.

This clonotype was counted many times. This chain connects TRBV2 to TRBJ2-7; 7 bases map to TRBD1. The CDR3 runs to 14 residues. The ends lost 8 bases at V and 1 base at J; junction bases unmatched: 8. The germline V gene has CDR1 SNHLY and CDR2 FYNNEI. The CDR3 here is CASGYGRGSYEQYF. CDR3 in DNA: TGTGCCAGCGGGTACGGCAGGGGGTCCTACGAGCAGTACTTC.

Notes on this clonotype: A much larger clonotype is one base distant, so this may be a read error. The chain is built from TRBV20-1 and TRBJ2-7, with 7 bases fitting TRBD2. Unmatched junction bases numbered 8, after V lost 4 bases and J lost 8 bases. From germline, CDR1 is DFQATT and CDR2 SNEGSKA (reference sequence). The CDR3 covers 12 residues. CDR3 bases: TGCAGTGCTACCGGGACTATGAGCAAGCAGTACTTC. Its protein product is CSATGTMSKQYF.

In this sample, this clonotype turned up many times. V usage is TRBV7-8 and J usage is TRBJ2-1; 8 nucleotides match TRBD2. The junction had 5 bases not matched to a gene; V was cut back by 2 bases and J by 5 bases. From germline, CDR1 is SGHVS and CDR2 FQNEAQ. The length of the CDR3 is 15 residues. In DNA form, the CDR3 reads TGTGCCAGCAGCTTATCACTAGCGGTTCACAATGAGCAGTTCTTC. The encoded protein is CASSLSLAVHNEQFF.

This clonotype came up many times. V usage is TRBV3-1 and J usage is TRBJ1-6; a weak D match, TRBD1 (6 bases). V was cut by 2 bases and J by 14 bases, with 13 bases left in between. Looked up from germline, CDR1 is LGHDT and CDR2 is YNNKEL (reference sequence). The CDR3 totals 13 residues. The CDR3 region is CASSQKDSGTLHF. CDR3 coding DNA: TGTGCCAGCAGCCAAAAGGACAGCGGCACCCTCCACTTT. Full variable domain (rest looked up from reference TRBV3-1 and TRBJ1-6): DTAVSQTPKYLVTQMGNDKSIKCEQNLGHDTMYWYKQDSKKFLKIMFSYNNKELIINETVPNRFSPKSPDKAHLNLHINSLELGDSAVYFCASSQKDSGTLHFGNGTRLTVT.

This clonotype was recorded many times. V usage is TRBV7-9 and J usage is TRBJ2-1; a possible D gene is TRBD2 (5 bases). CDR3 length: 15 amino acids. The V end was cut by 2 bases, the J end by 3 bases, with 11 bases between. Germline V gives CDR1 SEHNR, CDR2 FQNEAQ (reference sequence). As DNA, the CDR3 is TGTGCCAGCAGCTTAAACTCGGCGGGCTACAATGAGCAGTTCTTC. This gives the protein CASSLNSAGYNEQFF.

This clonotype was detected ten times or more. V gene TRBV9 combines with J gene TRBJ2-3; 11 bases align to TRBD1. From germline, CDR1 is SGDLS and CDR2 YYNGEE. Trimming took 3 bases from V and 5 from J; bases not matched to a gene: 5. The length of the CDR3 is 15 residues. The CDR3 spells CASSAGQGAIDTQYF. CDR3 DNA sequence: TGTGCCAGCAGCGCAGGACAGGGGGCGATAGATACGCAGTATTTT.